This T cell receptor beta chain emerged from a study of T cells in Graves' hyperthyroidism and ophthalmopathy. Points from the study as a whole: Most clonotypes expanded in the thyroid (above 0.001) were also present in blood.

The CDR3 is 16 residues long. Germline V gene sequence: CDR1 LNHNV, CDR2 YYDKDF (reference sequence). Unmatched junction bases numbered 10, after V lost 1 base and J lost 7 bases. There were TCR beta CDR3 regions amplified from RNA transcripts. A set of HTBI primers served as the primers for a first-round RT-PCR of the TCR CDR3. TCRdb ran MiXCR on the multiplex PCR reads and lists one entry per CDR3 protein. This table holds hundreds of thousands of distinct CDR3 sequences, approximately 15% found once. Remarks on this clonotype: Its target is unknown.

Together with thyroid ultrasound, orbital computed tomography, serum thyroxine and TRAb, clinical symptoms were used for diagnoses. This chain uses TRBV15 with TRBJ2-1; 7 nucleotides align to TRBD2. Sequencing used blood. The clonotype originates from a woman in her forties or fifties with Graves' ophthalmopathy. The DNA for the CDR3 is TGTGCCACCAGCAGAGGTGCGGCGGGAGCGGGTAATGAGCAGTTCTTC. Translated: CATSRGAAGAGNEQFF.